These T cell receptor beta chains were read from a single sample in a study of blood T cells in healthy people across ages. MiXCR was run by TCRdb on the 5' RACE reads, yielding one entry per CDR3 protein. The sample has 1.5 million to 2 million distinct CDR3 sequences; roughly 52% are singletons. The specimen sequenced was blood. These receptors all stem from a middle-aged woman in good health. Each CDR3 is given without its conserved first and last residue. Fields, in order: V gene, D gene, J gene, CDR3 protein. D genes are given only for firm matches.

>TRBV5-1|.|TRBJ1-2
ASSPSQGRDGYT
>TRBV27|.|TRBJ2-3
ASSWKGSGVPDTQY
>TRBV4-3|.|TRBJ2-2
ASSQDLMLGLGTGELF
>TRBV20-1|TRBD1|TRBJ2-4
SAYRDSKNIQY
>TRBV12-3/TRBV12-4|.|TRBJ1-5
ASSLVGVQGQPQH
>TRBV7-9|.|TRBJ2-3
ASSRDKSTDTQY
>TRBV7-9|TRBD2|TRBJ2-5
ASSLLAGGPVSQETQY
>TRBV20-1|.|TRBJ2-7
SAWKTGQNYEQY
>TRBV20-1|.|TRBJ1-3
SAGSRQSSGNTIY
>TRBV6-4|.|TRBJ1-1
ASSDSKLNTEAF
>TRBV20-1|.|TRBJ1-2
SRPAGTIGYT
>TRBV6-5|.|TRBJ1-2
ASSYAREYNYGYT
>TRBV28|.|TRBJ2-3
ASKRLRGSGTDTQY
>TRBV12-3/TRBV12-4|.|TRBJ1-5
ASSLISTVGNQPQH
>TRBV10-3|TRBD2|TRBJ2-1
AIGGVTYNEQF
>TRBV29-1|TRBD2|TRBJ2-5
SAASGGYQETQY
>TRBV6-2/TRBV6-3|.|TRBJ1-3
ASKSSGNTIY
>TRBV29-1|.|.
SVGPVRGPNSYNEQY
>TRBV7-8|.|TRBJ2-7
ASSLVGGREQY
>TRBV4-1|TRBD1|TRBJ2-7
ASSHPGGSYEQY
>TRBV6-5|.|TRBJ2-3
ASTLLGGDTDTQY
>TRBV2|TRBD2|TRBJ2-5
ASTRTSGGEKSTQY
>TRBV5-1|.|TRBJ2-1
ASSFSPGAEQF
>TRBV4-1|.|TRBJ1-5
ASSQGQTGYSNQPQH
>TRBV20-1|TRBD2|TRBJ2-7
SARGEKRGRPYEQY
>TRBV10-3|.|TRBJ2-1
AISEYRENEQF
>TRBV7-9|.|TRBJ2-5
ASSFAMGGETQY
>TRBV6-5|.|TRBJ2-7
ASSYPGAGDEQY
>TRBV28|.|TRBJ1-2
ASKGGQSNYGYT
>TRBV28|TRBD1|TRBJ2-5
ASRDRGFGTQY
>TRBV25-1|TRBD2|TRBJ2-3
ASSELGAGDSTDTQY
>TRBV20-1|.|.
SATTGASYEQY
>TRBV7-2|TRBD1|TRBJ1-6
ASRTGTGVSPLH
>TRBV12-3/TRBV12-4|TRBD1|.
ASSPRTGFGETQY
>TRBV15|.|TRBJ2-4
ATSRDLVGGKNIQY
>TRBV20-1|.|TRBJ2-5
SASPRLGRYQETQY
>TRBV5-1|TRBD2|TRBJ2-3
ASRRGLAYTDTQY
>TRBV3-1|.|.
ASSHQTGRGVQETQY
>TRBV6-5|.|TRBJ2-1
ASSSRTVWDEQF
>TRBV6-2/TRBV6-3|TRBD1|TRBJ1-1
ASSYHDRGNTEAF
>TRBV25-1|.|TRBJ2-3
ASSEWGETVTDTQY
>TRBV7-3|.|TRBJ2-1
ASSLNPVGEQF